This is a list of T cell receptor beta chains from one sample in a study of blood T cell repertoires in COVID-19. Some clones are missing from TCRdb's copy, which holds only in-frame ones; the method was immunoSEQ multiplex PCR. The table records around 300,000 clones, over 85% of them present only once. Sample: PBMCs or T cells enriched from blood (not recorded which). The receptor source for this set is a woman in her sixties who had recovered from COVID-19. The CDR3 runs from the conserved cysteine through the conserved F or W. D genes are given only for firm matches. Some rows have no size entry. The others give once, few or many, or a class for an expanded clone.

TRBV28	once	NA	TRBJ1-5	CASSSPGNYQPQHF	TGTGCCAGCAGTTCGCCAGGGAACTATCAGCCCCAGCATTTT
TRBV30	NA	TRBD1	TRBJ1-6	CAWSRGLENSPLHF	TGTGCCTGGAGTAGGGGGCTCGAAAATTCACCCCTCCACTTT
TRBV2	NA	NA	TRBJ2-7	CASSEMVLAGEQYF	TGTGCCAGCAGTGAAATGGTTCTAGCTGGTGAGCAGTACTTC
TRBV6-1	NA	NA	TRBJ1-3	CASSEGHINSGNTIYF	TGTGCCAGCAGTGAGGGACATATCAACTCTGGAAACACCATATATTTT
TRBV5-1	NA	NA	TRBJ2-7	CASSPRLYEQYF	TGCGCCAGCAGCCCTCGTCTCTACGAGCAGTACTTC
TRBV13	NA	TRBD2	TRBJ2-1	CASSLGRWALAGDNEQFF	TGTGCCAGCAGCTTAGGCCGGTGGGCATTAGCGGGAGATAATGAGCAGTTCTTC
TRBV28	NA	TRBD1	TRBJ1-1	CASGDRGTEAFF	TGTGCCAGCGGGGACAGGGGGACTGAAGCTTTCTTT
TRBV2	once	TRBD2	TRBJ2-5	CASSGRGRETQYF	TGTGCCAGCAGTGGGCGGGGGAGAGAGACCCAGTACTTC
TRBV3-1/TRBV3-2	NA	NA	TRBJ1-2	CASSLSTFRQAGYTF	TGTGCCAGCAGCCTTTCCACATTTAGGCAGGCTGGCTACACCTTC
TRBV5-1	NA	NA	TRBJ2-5	CASSPQPPAETQYF	TGCGCCAGCAGCCCCCAACCCCCTGCGGAGACCCAGTACTTC
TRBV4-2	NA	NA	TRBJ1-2	CASSLPSGNYGYTF	TGTGCCAGCAGCCTCCCCTCGGGTAACTATGGCTACACCTTC
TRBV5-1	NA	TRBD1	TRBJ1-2	CASSLVDRGRFGYTF	TGCGCCAGCAGCTTGGTCGACAGGGGGCGGTTTGGCTACACCTTC